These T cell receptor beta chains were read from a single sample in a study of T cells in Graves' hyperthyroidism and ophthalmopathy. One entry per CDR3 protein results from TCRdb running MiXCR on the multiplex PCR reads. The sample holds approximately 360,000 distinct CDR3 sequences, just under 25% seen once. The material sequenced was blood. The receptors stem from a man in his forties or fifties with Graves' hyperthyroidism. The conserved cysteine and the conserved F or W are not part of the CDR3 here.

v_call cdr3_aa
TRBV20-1 SATQGSEEKLF
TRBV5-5 ASREGWGYNEQF
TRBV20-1 SAMGLAGFDNEQF
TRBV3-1 ASSRGQMHQPQH
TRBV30 AWSNSHSYGYT
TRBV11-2 ASSLVGVKY
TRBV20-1 SARAATAQFYGYT
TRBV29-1 SEARGVGNEQF
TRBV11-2 ASSLATRGGVYQETQY
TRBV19 ASSSPPGAVGTDTQY
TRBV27 ASSFAGGMGELF